One and the same sample provided the 27 T cell receptor beta chains below, sequenced in a study of cytomegalovirus exposure and HLA in healthy donors. The PCR ran on 60 Vbeta and 13 Jbeta primers. The repertoire was sequenced with immunoSEQ multiplex PCR; TCRdb's copy has only in-frame clones and lacks some. The table includes about 110,000 clones, 73% detected once. Sequencing was carried out using PBMCs. These receptors all stem from a woman in her twenties or thirties in good health and CMV-seronegative.

The genes are TRBV7-9 and TRBJ1-1, with D perhaps TRBD1 (5 bases). Germline CDR1 and CDR2: SEHNR and FQNEAQ (reference sequence). CDR3 length: 14 amino acids. V dropped 0 bases and J dropped 5 bases, with 10 bases sitting between them. This chain's CDR3 is CASSLARVRTEAFF. The CDR3, as DNA: TGTGCCAGCAGCTTAGCCAGGGTTCGTACTGAAGCTTTCTTT.

This clone was seen a few times. This chain joins TRBV5-4 and TRBJ2-3; TRBD1 matches at 9 bases. The CDR3 has 15 amino acids. The V gene's germline CDR1 is SGHNT and CDR2 YYREEE (reference sequence). Unmatched junction bases numbered 6, after V lost 3 bases and J lost 4 bases. The CDR3: CASSSRDRDPDTQYF. In nucleotides, the CDR3 is TGTGCCAGCAGCTCCCGGGACAGGGACCCAGATACGCAGTATTTT.

This chain joins TRBV7-8 and TRBJ1-5; no clear D. This CDR3 region has 13 residues. Germline V gives CDR1 SGHVS, CDR2 FQNEAQ. V was clipped by 5 bases and J by 5 bases, with 10 bases between them. CDR3 loop: CASSVGSDQPQHF. The CDR3 DNA is TGTGCCAGCAGCGTCGGGTCCGATCAGCCCCAGCATTTT.

The chain couples TRBV7-9 to TRBJ2-6; tentatively, D is TRBD2 (5 bases). V lost 0 bases to trimming and J lost 2 bases, with 5 bases between them. The CDR3 totals 15 residues. Germline CDR1 and CDR2: SEHNR and FQNEAQ (reference sequence). The CDR3 is CASSLAGAGANVLTF. The CDR3 DNA follows: TGTGCCAGCAGCTTAGCCGGGGCTGGGGCCAACGTCCTGACTTTC.

The sample holds one count of this clone. The rearrangement uses TRBV12-5 and TRBJ2-2; D uncertain. Germline values: CDR1 LGHNT, CDR2 FRNRAP. The V end was cut by 2 bases, the J end by 5 bases, with 12 bases between. CDR3 length: 15 residues. CDR3 residues: CASGLPLTLTGELFF. In DNA, the CDR3 is TGTGCTAGTGGTTTGCCCTTGACTTTAACCGGGGAGCTGTTTTTT.

In this sample, this clone turned up a few times. This chain connects TRBV30 to TRBJ2-3; no clear D gene. V lost 5 bases, J lost 1 base, and 10 bases lay in between. Germline CDR1 is GTSNPN and CDR2 is SVGIG (reference sequence). The CDR3 spans 13 residues. CDR3 in amino acids: CAWGHKGTDTQYF. The DNA of the CDR3 is TGTGCCTGGGGGCACAAGGGCACAGATACGCAGTATTTT.

The chain uses TRBV10-3 and TRBJ2-7, with 11 nucleotides matching TRBD1. This CDR3 has 13 residues. The germline CDR1 and CDR2 sequences are ENHRY and SYGVKD. The V and J ends lost 10 bases and 5 bases, in that order; junction bases with no gene match: 7. The CDR3 region is CANRDRGNNEQYF. The CDR3 DNA reads TGTGCCAACCGGGACAGGGGGAACAACGAGCAGTACTTC.

This CDR3 reads CASRETDHQPQHF. Here the CDR3 DNA reads TGCGCCAGCAGAGAGACAGATCATCAGCCCCAGCATTTT. The rearrangement uses TRBV5-1 and TRBJ1-5; a weak D match, TRBD1 (5 bases). The germline gives CDR1 SGHRS, CDR2 YFSETQ. The CDR3 has 13 residues. Between the trimmed V and J ends, which lost 5 bases and 5 bases, there was a span of 11 bases.

The chain carries TRBV19 and TRBJ1-2; D uncertain. The CDR3 is 14 amino acids. In germline, CDR1 is LNHDA, CDR2 SQIVND (reference sequence). V was cut by 11 bases and J by 4 bases, with 20 bases left in between. The CDR3 bases are TGTGCCTCAGCGACGGCCCATGGCGGCTATGGCTACACCTTC. Translating it yields CASATAHGGYGYTF.

This clone was counted a few times. The chain links TRBV2 to TRBJ2-7; D perhaps matches TRBD1 (5 bases). Trimming removed 4 bases from V and 2 bases from J, with 12 bases in between. The CDR3 totals 14 residues. Per germline, CDR1 SNHLY and CDR2 FYNNEI. The CDR3 reads CASSVQGIAYEQYF. Here the CDR3 DNA reads TGTGCCAGCAGTGTTCAGGGCATCGCCTACGAGCAGTACTTC.

The gene calls are TRBV29-1 and TRBJ2-7; 7 bases fit TRBD2. CDR1 is SQVTM, CDR2 ANQGSEA, per germline. Germline trimming cut 4 bases from V and 3 bases from J; bases unmatched to any gene: 0. CDR3 length: 11 residues. The CDR3 sequence: CSVASGYEQYF. The CDR3 DNA reads as TGCAGCGTTGCTAGCGGCTACGAGCAGTACTTC.

The J gene is TRBJ1-1, the V gene TRBV11-3; 8 nucleotides agree with TRBD1. V trimming: 4 bases; J trimming: 10 bases; junction bases outside the gene matches: 5. The germline CDR1 and CDR2 sequences are SGHNT and YENEEA. The CDR3 has 12 amino acids. The chain's CDR3 is CASSSQGARAFF. CDR3 in DNA: TGTGCCAGCAGCTCGCAGGGGGCGCGAGCTTTCTTT.

V is TRBV5-1 and J is TRBJ1-1, with 11 positions matching TRBD1. V shed 4 bases, J shed 4 bases, and the junction held 9 bases outside the gene matches. Germline CDR1 and CDR2: SGHRS and YFSETQ. The CDR3 contains 16 residues. This CDR3 reads CASSLGQGARGTEAFF. The DNA for the CDR3 is TGCGCCAGCAGCCTAGGACAGGGGGCGCGAGGCACTGAAGCTTTCTTT.

This chain links TRBV10-3 with TRBJ2-5; D gene uncertain. CDR1 and CDR2 from the germline V gene are ENHRY and SYGVKD. With 4 bases removed from V and 5 bases from J, the gap between germline ends came to 11 bases. The CDR3 extends over 13 amino acids. The CDR3 protein is CAISALETETQYF. The DNA for the CDR3 is TGTGCCATCAGTGCCCTTGAAACTGAGACCCAGTACTTC.

This chain links TRBV30 with TRBJ2-2; TRBD1 aligns across 8 bases. Germline-derived CDR1 and CDR2 are GTSNPN and SVGIG (reference sequence). The CDR3 runs 13 residues. V shed 3 bases and J 10 bases; nucleotides not matched to a gene: 7. The CDR3 DNA sequence: TGTGCCTGGAGGACAGGGGTTCACTCGGAGCTGTTTTTT. Protein sequence: CAWRTGVHSELFF.

CDR3 bases: TGTGCCAGCGGCGGGGAGTCGGACATTCAGTACTTC. Its protein product is CASGGESDIQYF. The V call is TRBV6-6, the J call TRBJ2-4; possible D gene TRBD2, 6 bases. V was cut by 8 bases and J by 8 bases, with 13 bases left in between. Germline assignment: CDR1 MNHNY and CDR2 SVGAGI (reference sequence). The CDR3 is made up of 12 amino acids.

This clone was seen only once. The DNA of the CDR3 is TGCGCCAGCAGCTTGGGTACAGGGTCCCAGGCTTTCTTT. Translating it yields CASSLGTGSQAFF. The chain combines TRBV5-1 with TRBJ1-1; the D gene is possibly TRBD1 (6 bases). The CDR3 totals 13 residues. CDR1 SGHRS and CDR2 YFSETQ come from the germline V gene. Trimming shortened V by 0 bases and J by 11 bases, and 14 bases separated the two germline ends.

This clone was detected only a few times. The chain couples TRBV7-2 to TRBJ1-1, with 8 nucleotides matching TRBD1. The V gene end was trimmed by 5 bases and the J gene end by 1 base; junction bases not matched to a gene: 6. The CDR3 consists of 15 residues. Germline CDR1 SGHTA, CDR2 FQGNSA. The CDR3 loop is CASSESQGANTEAFF. The CDR3, as DNA: TGTGCCAGCAGCGAAAGTCAGGGGGCGAACACTGAAGCTTTCTTT.

This chain uses TRBV7-6 with TRBJ1-2, with unresolved D. V lost 1 base and J lost 5, with 5 bases in between. CDR1 is SGHVS, CDR2 FNYEAQ, per germline. There are 12 residues in the CDR3. The CDR3, as DNA: TGTGCCAGCAGCTTAGGGAGTTATGGCTACACCTTC. Protein product: CASSLGSYGYTF.

The CDR3: CASSFLIRTEAFF. The CDR3 DNA reads as TGTGCCAGCAGTTTTTTGATCCGGACTGAAGCTTTCTTT. The V gene is TRBV6-6, the J gene TRBJ1-1; no clear D. CDR3 size: 13 residues. V gave up 4 bases and J gave up 5 bases, with 11 bases separating them. In germline, CDR1 is MNHNY, CDR2 SVGAGI (reference sequence).

The gene calls are TRBV2 and TRBJ1-2; the D is unclear. Germline CDR1 reads SNHLY; CDR2 reads FYNNEI. V lost 4 bases and J lost 1, with 7 bases in between. The CDR3 loop spans 13 amino acids. CDR3 amino acids: CASSAEVNYGYTF. The CDR3 DNA is TGTGCCAGCAGTGCGGAGGTTAACTATGGCTACACCTTC.

Regarding this clone: The junction does not match germline at one end; this may be a read error. The J gene is TRBJ2-5, the V gene TRBV7-7; D remains unclear. This CDR3 is 10 amino acids long. CDR1 and CDR2 from the germline V gene are SSHAT and FNYEAQ (reference sequence). The CDR3 protein is CASITRTQYF. CDR3 DNA sequence: TGTGCTAGCATCACAAGGACCCAGTACTTC.

The chain links TRBV18 to TRBJ2-1; no definite D call. From germline, CDR1 is KGHSH and CDR2 LQKENI. The CDR3 has 13 residues. The germline V and J ends were trimmed by 6 bases and 2 bases, with 8 bases remaining between them. CDR3 nucleotides: TGTGCCAGCTCCCCCGACACCTACAATGAGCAGTTCTTC. Encoded protein: CASSPDTYNEQFF.

The chain joins TRBV5-1 to TRBJ1-1; 7 positions agree with TRBD1. The germline gives CDR1 SGHRS, CDR2 YFSETQ. The CDR3 has 13 amino acids. The J segment lost 4 bases and the V segment lost 4 bases, leaving 4 bases of the junction unmatched. The CDR3 spells CASSREGATEAFF. CDR3 DNA: TGCGCCAGCAGCCGGGAGGGGGCCACTGAAGCTTTCTTT.

The rearrangement uses TRBV30 and TRBJ2-7; a weak D match, TRBD1 (6 bases). Germline V gives CDR1 GTSNPN, CDR2 SVGIG (reference sequence). There are 12 residues in the CDR3. V lost 4 bases and J 7 bases, leaving 14 bases between the germline ends. This CDR3 is CAWNRALGEQYF. The CDR3 nucleotides are TGTGCCTGGAACAGGGCCCTTGGAGAGCAGTACTTC.

J is TRBJ1-5 and V is TRBV2; 7 bases are shared with TRBD1. The V and J ends lost 5 bases and 7 bases, in that order; junction bases with no gene match: 8. Germline CDR1 and CDR2: SNHLY and FYNNEI. The CDR3 is made up of 14 amino acids. CDR3 nucleotide sequence: TGTGCCAGCAGTTCGACGACAGGGTACCAGCCCCAGCATTTT. Translating gives CASSSTTGYQPQHF.

V is TRBV28 and J is TRBJ1-1, with D unresolved. V lost 5 bases and J lost 0, with 10 bases in between. The CDR3 spans 14 residues. CDR1 and CDR2 (germline): MDHEN, SYDVKM. The CDR3 region is CASSLGQLNTEAFF. In DNA, the CDR3 is TGTGCCAGCAGTCTAGGTCAGCTGAACACTGAAGCTTTCTTT.